This TCR beta chain was identified in a study of blood T cell repertoires in COVID-19. Assay used: immunoSEQ multiplex PCR; TCRdb lists only in-frame clones, some missing. The sample records some 200,000 clones, around nine tenths being singletons. This TCR was sampled from a man aged 55 to 69 with active or convalescent COVID-19. The sample taken for sequencing was peripheral blood.

The CDR3 sequence: CASSQDQLGGLGTGELFF. The CDR3, as DNA: TGTGCCAGCAGCCAAGATCAGTTGGGGGGGCTTGGCACCGGGGAGCTGTTTTTT. This chain connects TRBV14 to TRBJ2-2; weak D call: TRBD2 (7 bases). This CDR3 contains 18 residues. Germline CDR1 reads SGHDN; CDR2 reads FVKESK. V was trimmed by 0 bases and J by 4 bases, leaving 18 bases between them.